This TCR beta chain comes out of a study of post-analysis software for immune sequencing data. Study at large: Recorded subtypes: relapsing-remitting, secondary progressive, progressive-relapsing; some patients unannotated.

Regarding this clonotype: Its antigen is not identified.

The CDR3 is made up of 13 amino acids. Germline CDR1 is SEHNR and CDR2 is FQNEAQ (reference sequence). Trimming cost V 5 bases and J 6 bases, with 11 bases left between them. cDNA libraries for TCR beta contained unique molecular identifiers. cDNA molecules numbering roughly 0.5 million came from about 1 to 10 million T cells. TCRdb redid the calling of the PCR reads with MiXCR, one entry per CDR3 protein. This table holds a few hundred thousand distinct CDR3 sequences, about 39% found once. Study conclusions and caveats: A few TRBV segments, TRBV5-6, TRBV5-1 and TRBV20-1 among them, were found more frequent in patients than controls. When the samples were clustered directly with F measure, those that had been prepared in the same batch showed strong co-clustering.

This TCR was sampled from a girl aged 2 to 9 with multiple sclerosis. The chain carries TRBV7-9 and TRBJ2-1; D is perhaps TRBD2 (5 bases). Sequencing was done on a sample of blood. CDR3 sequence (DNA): TGTGCCAGCAGCCGGGGTGGGCGCAATGAGCAGTTCTTC. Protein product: CASSRGGRNEQFF.